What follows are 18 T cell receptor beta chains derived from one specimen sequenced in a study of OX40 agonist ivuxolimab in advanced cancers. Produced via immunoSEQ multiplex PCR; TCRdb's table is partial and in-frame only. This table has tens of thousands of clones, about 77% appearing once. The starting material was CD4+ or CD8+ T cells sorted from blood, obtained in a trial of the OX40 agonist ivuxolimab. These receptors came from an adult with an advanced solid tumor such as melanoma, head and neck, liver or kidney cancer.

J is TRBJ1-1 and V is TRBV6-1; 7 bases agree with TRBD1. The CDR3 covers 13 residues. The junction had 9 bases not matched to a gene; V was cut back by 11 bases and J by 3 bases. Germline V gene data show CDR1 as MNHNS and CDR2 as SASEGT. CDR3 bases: TGTGCCGTGATTCAGGGGGGAGACACTGAAGCTTTCTTT. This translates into CAVIQGGDTEAFF.

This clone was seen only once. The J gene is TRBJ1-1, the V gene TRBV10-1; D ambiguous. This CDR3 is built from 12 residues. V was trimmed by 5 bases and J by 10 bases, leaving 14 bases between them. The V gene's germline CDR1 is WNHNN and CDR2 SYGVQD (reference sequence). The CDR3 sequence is CASSPDLSRAFF. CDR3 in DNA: TGCGCCAGCAGTCCGGACCTCTCCCGAGCTTTCTTT.

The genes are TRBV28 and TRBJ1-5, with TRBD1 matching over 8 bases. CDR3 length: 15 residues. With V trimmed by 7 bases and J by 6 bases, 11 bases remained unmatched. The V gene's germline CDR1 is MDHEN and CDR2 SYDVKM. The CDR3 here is CASTGRTGHVQPQHF. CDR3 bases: TGTGCCAGCACCGGAAGGACAGGGCACGTTCAGCCCCAGCATTTT.

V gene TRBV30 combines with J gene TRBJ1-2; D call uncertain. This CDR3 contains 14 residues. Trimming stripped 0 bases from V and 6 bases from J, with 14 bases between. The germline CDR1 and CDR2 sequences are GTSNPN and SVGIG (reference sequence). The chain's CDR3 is CAWSVPPNSNGYTF. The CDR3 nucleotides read TGTGCCTGGAGTGTACCCCCCAATTCTAATGGCTACACCTTC.

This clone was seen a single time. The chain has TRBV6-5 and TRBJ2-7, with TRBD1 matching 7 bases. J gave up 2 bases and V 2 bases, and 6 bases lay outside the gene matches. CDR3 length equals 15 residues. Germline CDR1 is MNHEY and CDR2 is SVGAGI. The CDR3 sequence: CASSYRGGETYEQYF. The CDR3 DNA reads TGTGCCAGCAGTTACAGAGGGGGCGAAACCTACGAGCAGTACTTC.

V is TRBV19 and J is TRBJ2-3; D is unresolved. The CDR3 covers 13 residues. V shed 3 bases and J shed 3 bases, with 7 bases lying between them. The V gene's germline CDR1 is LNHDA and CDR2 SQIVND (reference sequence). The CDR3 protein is CASSMERTDTQYF. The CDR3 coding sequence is TGTGCCAGTAGTATGGAGCGAACAGATACGCAGTATTTT.

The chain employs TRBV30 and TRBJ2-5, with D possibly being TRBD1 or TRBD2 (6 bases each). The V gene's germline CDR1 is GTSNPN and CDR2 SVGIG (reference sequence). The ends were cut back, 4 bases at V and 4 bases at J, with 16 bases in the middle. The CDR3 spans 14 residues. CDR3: CAWILPGGGETQYF. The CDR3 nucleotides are TGTGCCTGGATTCTCCCCGGGGGCGGAGAGACCCAGTACTTC.

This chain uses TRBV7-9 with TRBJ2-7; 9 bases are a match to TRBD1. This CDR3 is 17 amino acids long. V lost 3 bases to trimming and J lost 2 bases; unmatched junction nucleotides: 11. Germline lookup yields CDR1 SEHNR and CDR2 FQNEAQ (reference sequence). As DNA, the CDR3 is TGTGCCAGCAGCTTCGGAAGGGGGACAGGGACACCCTACGAGCAGTACTTC. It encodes CASSFGRGTGTPYEQYF.

The CDR3 DNA follows: TGCGCCAGCAGCATTTCTAGCGGGGGGATCATCAATGAGCAGTTCTTC. Its translation: CASSISSGGIINEQFF. The chain carries TRBV5-1 and TRBJ2-1; 11 positions agree with TRBD2. Germline CDR1 SGHRS, CDR2 YFSETQ. Trimming cost V 4 bases and J 6 bases; bases outside gene matches: 9. This CDR3 spans 16 amino acids.

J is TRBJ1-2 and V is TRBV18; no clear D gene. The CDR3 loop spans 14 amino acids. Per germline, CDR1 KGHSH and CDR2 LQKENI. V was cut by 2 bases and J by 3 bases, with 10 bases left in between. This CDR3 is CASSPSVLDYGYTF. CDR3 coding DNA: TGTGCCAGCTCACCAAGCGTTCTGGACTATGGCTACACCTTC.

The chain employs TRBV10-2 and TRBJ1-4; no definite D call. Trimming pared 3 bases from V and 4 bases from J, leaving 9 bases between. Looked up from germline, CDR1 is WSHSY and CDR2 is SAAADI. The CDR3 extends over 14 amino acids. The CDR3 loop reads CASSEAGYNEKLFF. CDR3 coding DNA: TGCGCCAGCAGTGAAGCTGGGTATAATGAAAAACTGTTTTTT.

The CDR3 protein is CASSYGTGVNTEAFF. CDR3 in DNA: TGTGCCAGCAGCTATGGGACAGGGGTGAACACTGAAGCTTTCTTT. This rearrangement joins TRBV11-2 to TRBJ1-1; 10 bases map to TRBD1. Germline assignment: CDR1 SGHAT and CDR2 FQNNGV. V lost 4 bases and J lost 0; bases outside the gene matches: 2. The CDR3 totals 15 residues.

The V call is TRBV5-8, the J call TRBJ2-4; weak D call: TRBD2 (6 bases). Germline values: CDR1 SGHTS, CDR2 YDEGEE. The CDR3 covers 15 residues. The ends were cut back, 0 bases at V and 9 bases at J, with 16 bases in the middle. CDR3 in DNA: TGTGCCAGCAGCTTGGGTCGACTAGGTGGTTTCATTCAGTACTTC. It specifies CASSLGRLGGFIQYF. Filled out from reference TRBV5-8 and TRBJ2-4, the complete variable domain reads EAGVTQSPTHLIKTRGQQATLRCSPISGHTSVYWYQQALGLGLQFLLWYDEGEERNRGNFPPRFSGRQFPNYSSELNVNALELEDSALYLCASSLGRLGGFIQYFGAGTRLSVL.

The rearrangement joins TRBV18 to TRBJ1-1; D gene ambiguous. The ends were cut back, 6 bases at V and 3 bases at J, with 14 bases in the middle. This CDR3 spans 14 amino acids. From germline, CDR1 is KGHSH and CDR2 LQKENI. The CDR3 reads CASSNRREDTEAFF. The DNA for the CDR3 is TGTGCCAGCTCCAACCGGCGGGAAGACACTGAAGCTTTCTTT.

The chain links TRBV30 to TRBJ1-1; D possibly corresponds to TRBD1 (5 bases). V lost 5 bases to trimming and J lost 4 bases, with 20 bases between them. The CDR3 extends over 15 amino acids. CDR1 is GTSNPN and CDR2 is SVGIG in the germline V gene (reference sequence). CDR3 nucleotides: TGTGCCTGGGTTAAGGGGACGGGTTCGGGCACTGAAGCTTTCTTT. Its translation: CAWVKGTGSGTEAFF.

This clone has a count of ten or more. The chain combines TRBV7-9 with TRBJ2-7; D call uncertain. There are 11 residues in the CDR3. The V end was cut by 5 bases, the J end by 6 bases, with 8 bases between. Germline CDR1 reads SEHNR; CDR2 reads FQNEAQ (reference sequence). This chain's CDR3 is CASSPGGEQYF. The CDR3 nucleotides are TGTGCCAGCAGCCCTGGCGGCGAGCAGTACTTC.

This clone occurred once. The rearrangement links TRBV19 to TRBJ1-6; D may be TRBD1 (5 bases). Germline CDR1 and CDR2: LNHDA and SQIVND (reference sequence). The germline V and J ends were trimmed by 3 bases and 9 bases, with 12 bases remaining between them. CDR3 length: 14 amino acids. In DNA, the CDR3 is TGTGCCAGTAGTATGGGGGGAGAGGCTTCACCCCTCCACTTT. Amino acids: CASSMGGEASPLHF.

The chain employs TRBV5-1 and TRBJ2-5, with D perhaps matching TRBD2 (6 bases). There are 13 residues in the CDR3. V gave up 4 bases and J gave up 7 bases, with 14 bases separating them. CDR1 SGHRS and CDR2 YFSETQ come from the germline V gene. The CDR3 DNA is TGCGCCAGCAGCGGAGGGATAGGAGGGACCCAGTACTTC. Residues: CASSGGIGGTQYF.